The sequence of this T cell receptor (beta chain) was determined in a study of blood T cell repertoires in COVID-19. This clone was counted a single time. Clones were read by immunoSEQ multiplex PCR, and TCRdb kept only the in-frame ones, dropping some. The table includes some 140,000 clones, about four fifths detected once. Germline CDR1 is SGDLS and CDR2 is YYNGEE. CDR3 length equals 15 residues. The V segment lost 5 bases and the J segment 5 bases; nucleotides outside the gene matches: 6. The genes are TRBV9 and TRBJ2-1; TRBD2 aligns across 11 bases. The TCR sequence derives from an elderly woman with acute or convalescent COVID-19. Sequencing used peripheral blood. The CDR3 spells CASRPSGGTDNEQFF. In DNA form, the CDR3 reads TGTGCCAGCAGACCTAGCGGGGGGACTGACAATGAGCAGTTCTTC.